This T cell receptor (beta chain) emerged from a study of Graves' ophthalmopathy and Graves' hyperthyroidism. Clinical symptoms, serum thyroxine, TRAb, thyroid ultrasound and orbital computed tomography were relied on for diagnosis. This clonotype was counted many times. Its antigen is unidentified. V was clipped by 7 bases and J by 8 bases; unmatched bases: 9. Germline lookup yields CDR1 MNHEY and CDR2 SVGAGI. CDR3 length: 15 amino acids. Study-wide results and caveats: Predictions made by the model for ophthalmopathy progression reached 70.59% sensitivity and around 72% specificity.

RNA transcripts served as template for amplifying TCR beta CDR3 sequences. In the first round, RT-PCR was carried out with HTBI primers, and a multiplex PCR formed the second round. TCRdb re-called the multiplex PCR reads through MiXCR, storing one row per CDR3 protein. This sample has about 200,000 distinct CDR3 sequences, with roughly 29% found just once. This chain connects TRBV6-5 to TRBJ1-6, with 9 bases identical to TRBD1. The specimen sequenced was peripheral blood. This receptor was obtained from a man over 45 with Graves' ophthalmopathy. CDR3 DNA: TGTGCCAGCAAAGGAGGGACAGGGCGGGATTCACCCCTCCACTTT. Its translation: CASKGGTGRDSPLHF.